The 27 T cell receptor beta chains presented below share a single source sample, sequenced in a study of shared clonotypes between healthy human individuals. Measured with immunoSEQ multiplex PCR; TCRdb has only the in-frame clones, and not every one. The sample yields approximately 1.9 million clones, just under 95% seen once. Selected positively for CCR7 and CD45RO-negative, naive CD8 cells excluded terminally differentiated effector memory CD45RA+ cells. Sequenced input: naive CD8+ T cells from PBMCs. These TCRs come from a man between 18 and 29 years old in good health. Some clones in this sample may be carry-over from other donors' samples.

Comments on this clone: This may stem from a read error, because a much larger clone lies one nucleotide away. Other DNA sequences of this sample code for an identical CDR3. The V and J genes are TRBV5-6 and TRBJ1-1; D is unresolved. V was shortened by 2 bases and J by 1 base, with 3 bases between the two germline ends. The CDR3 contains 12 residues. Germline V CDR1 and CDR2: SGHDT, YYEEEE. The CDR3 sequence is CASSFGNTEAFF. The CDR3 nucleotides are TGTGCCAGCAGCTTCGGGAACACTGAAGCTTTCTTT.

CDR3 bases: TGTGCCAGCAGCTTAGCGGCTAGCGGGAGGCCCCCAGCCGGGGAGCTGTTTTTT. This translates into CASSLAASGRPPAGELFF. The chain uses TRBV7-2 and TRBJ2-2; 11 bases match TRBD2. Germline lookup yields CDR1 SGHTA and CDR2 FQGNSA. This CDR3 is 18 amino acids long. V lost 0 bases to trimming and J lost 6 bases; unmatched junction nucleotides: 9.

The V call is TRBV27, the J call TRBJ1-5, with D tentatively TRBD1 (5 bases). Trimming stripped 9 bases from V and 4 bases from J, with 16 bases between. This CDR3 spans 14 amino acids. Per germline, CDR1 MNHEY and CDR2 SMNVEV (reference sequence). The chain's CDR3 is CASKGAGWNQPQHF. In nucleotides, the CDR3 is TGTGCCAGTAAAGGGGCAGGGTGGAATCAGCCCCAGCATTTT.

The chain recombines TRBV2 with TRBJ2-7; D is uncertain. V lost 2 bases, J lost 5 bases, and 1 base lay in between. CDR1 is SNHLY, CDR2 FYNNEI, per germline. The CDR3 length is 10 residues. The DNA for the CDR3 is TGTGCCAGCAGTGAAAACGAGCAGTACTTC. Translating it yields CASSENEQYF. The complete variable domain, with remaining parts taken from reference TRBV2 and TRBJ2-7, reads EPEVTQTPSHQVTQMGQEVILRCVPISNHLYFYWYRQILGQKVEFLVSFYNNEISEKSEIFDDQFSVERPDGSNFTLKIRSTKLEDSAMYFCASSENEQYFGPGTRLTVT.

The V call is TRBV7-9, the J call TRBJ2-2; D perhaps matches TRBD1 (6 bases). Trimming stripped 4 bases from V and 3 bases from J, with 12 bases between. Looked up from germline, CDR1 is SEHNR and CDR2 is FQNEAQ (reference sequence). CDR3 length: 15 amino acids. CDR3 sequence reads: CASSSQGRDTGELFF. CDR3 nucleotides: TGTGCCAGCAGCTCACAGGGTAGGGACACCGGGGAGCTGTTTTTT.

Note on this clone: Other DNA sequences in the same sample also yield this CDR3. The J gene is TRBJ2-2, the V gene TRBV7-9, with 7 bases lining up with TRBD1. The junction had 6 bases not matched to a gene; V was cut back by 5 bases and J by 0 bases. This CDR3 is 16 amino acids long. The germline V gene encodes CDR1 SEHNR and CDR2 FQNEAQ (reference sequence). CDR3 region: CASSARTGANTGELFF. The CDR3 DNA reads as TGTGCCAGCAGCGCGAGGACAGGCGCGAACACCGGGGAGCTGTTTTTT.

This rearrangement joins TRBV4-1 to TRBJ2-7; D is uncertain. The CDR3 sequence is 15 residues long. Looked up from germline, CDR1 is MGHRA and CDR2 is YSYEKL. Trimming removed 0 bases at V and 2 bases at J, with 11 bases between. The CDR3 protein is CASSQDRAAAYEQYF. CDR3 DNA: TGCGCCAGCAGCCAAGATCGGGCGGCCGCCTACGAGCAGTACTTC.

Turning to this clone: The same CDR3 arises from other DNA sequences in this sample as well. This rearrangement joins TRBV7-9 to TRBJ1-2, with D perhaps TRBD1 (5 bases). V lost 0 bases to trimming and J lost 4 bases, with 9 bases between them. The CDR3 spans 14 residues. Germline CDR1 reads SEHNR; CDR2 reads FQNEAQ (reference sequence). CDR3 DNA sequence: TGTGCCAGCAGCTTAGCCCCTGACAGCTATGGCTACACCTTC. This sequence encodes CASSLAPDSYGYTF. Full variable domain (remainder filled in from reference TRBV7-9 and TRBJ1-2): DTGVSQNPRHKITKRGQNVTFRCDPISEHNRLYWYRQTLGQGPEFLTYFQNEAQLEKSRLLSDRFSAERPKGSFSTLEIQRTEQGDSAMYLCASSLAPDSYGYTFGSGTRLTVV.

The rearrangement links TRBV6-6 to TRBJ2-1; maybe TRBD2 (6 bases). The CDR3 is made up of 14 amino acids. Germline V lookup: CDR1 MNHNY, CDR2 SVGAGI (reference sequence). V gave up 6 bases and J gave up 1 base, with 10 bases separating them. The CDR3 sequence: CASRARGSYNEQFF. The DNA of the CDR3 is TGTGCCAGCAGGGCCCGGGGGTCCTACAATGAGCAGTTCTTC.

The chain employs TRBV15 and TRBJ2-7; the match to TRBD2 covers 7 bases. Germline V gene sequence: CDR1 LNHNV, CDR2 YYDKDF (reference sequence). Losses at the gene ends were 1 base for V and 0 bases for J; bases not matched to a gene: 3. The CDR3 totals 15 residues. The CDR3 nucleotides are TGTGCCACCAGCAGAGCCGGGGGGAGCTCCTACGAGCAGTACTTC. It encodes CATSRAGGSSYEQYF.

The chain uses TRBV7-9 and TRBJ2-4; 9 nucleotides line up with TRBD1. V lost 4 bases, J lost 2 bases, and 12 bases stayed unmatched. Per germline, CDR1 SEHNR and CDR2 FQNEAQ (reference sequence). The CDR3 runs 18 residues. As DNA, the CDR3 is TGTGCCAGCAGCTACACCCCGGGACAGGGACGAACCAAAAACATTCAGTACTTC. Protein: CASSYTPGQGRTKNIQYF.

The V call is TRBV6-5, the J call TRBJ2-5, with a weak D call TRBD2 (6 bases). Germline values: CDR1 MNHEY, CDR2 SVGAGI. Trimming removed 0 bases at V and 0 bases at J, with 8 bases between. CDR3 size: 15 residues. In DNA form, the CDR3 reads TGTGCCAGCAGTTACTCGGAGGGAAACCAAGAGACCCAGTACTTC. It codes for CASSYSEGNQETQYF.

The gene calls are TRBV5-6 and TRBJ2-7, with D maybe TRBD2 (7 bases). Germline CDR1 and CDR2: SGHDT and YYEEEE. Trimming stripped 0 bases from V and 2 bases from J, with 15 bases between. This CDR3 spans 16 amino acids. The CDR3 reads CASSLVLPGGTYEQYF. CDR3 coding DNA: TGTGCCAGCAGCTTGGTCCTCCCGGGGGGCACCTACGAGCAGTACTTC.

The chain joins TRBV28 to TRBJ2-4; D is uncertain. Germline V gives CDR1 MDHEN, CDR2 SYDVKM. V gave up 3 bases and J gave up 3 bases, with 3 bases separating them. The CDR3 length is 12 residues. CDR3 sequence: CASSFGKNIQYF. Written as DNA, the CDR3 is TGTGCCAGCAGTTTCGGCAAAAACATTCAGTACTTC.

J is TRBJ2-7 and V is TRBV2; 9 positions agree with TRBD1. Germline V gene data show CDR1 as SNHLY and CDR2 as FYNNEI. Unmatched junction bases numbered 7, after V lost 1 base and J lost 3 bases. The CDR3 runs to 16 residues. The CDR3, as DNA: TGTGCCAGCAGTGAAGGGACAGGGGAATATCGCTACGAGCAGTACTTC. It specifies CASSEGTGEYRYEQYF.

This rearrangement joins TRBV9 to TRBJ2-1, with TRBD2 matching over 13 bases. The length of the CDR3 is 17 residues. V gave up 3 bases and J gave up 6 bases; unmatched junction bases: 9. Germline V gives CDR1 SGDLS, CDR2 YYNGEE. The CDR3 sequence: CASSAGPGLAGVNEQFF. The CDR3 region has the DNA TGTGCCAGCAGCGCCGGTCCCGGACTAGCGGGAGTCAATGAGCAGTTCTTC.

The chain joins TRBV27 to TRBJ2-7, with D possibly being TRBD2 (6 bases). CDR1 is MNHEY and CDR2 is SMNVEV in the germline V gene (reference sequence). This CDR3 has 13 residues. Trimming stripped 6 bases from V and 3 bases from J, with 12 bases between. CDR3 residues: CASSRLADYEQYF. The CDR3 DNA reads as TGTGCCAGCAGCCGGTTAGCGGACTACGAGCAGTACTTC.

The genes are TRBV10-3 and TRBJ1-1, with unresolved D. CDR1 and CDR2 (germline): ENHRY, SYGVKD. CDR3 length: 12 residues. Between the trimmed V and J ends, which lost 11 bases and 4 bases, there was a span of 14 bases. The CDR3: CARSGRGTEAFF. In DNA form, the CDR3 reads TGTGCCCGATCTGGGAGAGGCACTGAAGCTTTCTTT.

Points on this clone: Different DNA sequences within this sample yield the same CDR3. The gene calls are TRBV27 and TRBJ2-7; a weak D match, TRBD1 (6 bases). Trimming cost V 3 bases and J 3 bases, with 9 bases left between them. CDR3 length: 13 amino acids. CDR1 is MNHEY and CDR2 is SMNVEV in the germline V gene (reference sequence). The CDR3 DNA reads TGTGCCAGCAGTTTCGGGACACACTACGAGCAGTACTTC. Translated, it gives CASSFGTHYEQYF.

This rearrangement joins TRBV27 to TRBJ2-1; 8 bases map to TRBD2. The CDR3 is made up of 16 amino acids. Germline lookup yields CDR1 MNHEY and CDR2 SMNVEV (reference sequence). The trim removed 7 bases at V and 4 bases at J, leaving 12 bases unmatched. CDR3 residues: CASTPRASGPYNEQFF. DNA of the CDR3: TGTGCCAGCACCCCCAGGGCTAGCGGGCCATACAATGAGCAGTTCTTC.

The CDR3 loop is CASSQSDSYEQYF. The CDR3 DNA follows: TGTGCCAGCAGCCAATCGGACAGCTACGAGCAGTACTTC. This chain uses TRBV4-2 with TRBJ2-7, with TRBD1 as a possible D gene (6 bases). The germline V and J ends were trimmed by 2 bases and 3 bases, with 8 bases remaining between them. This CDR3 contains 13 residues. In germline, CDR1 is LGHNA, CDR2 YNFKEQ.

The chain joins TRBV19 to TRBJ2-7; D perhaps matches TRBD1 (6 bases). V was pared by 6 bases and J by 2 bases, with 14 bases between. CDR1 and CDR2 (germline): LNHDA, SQIVND (reference sequence). The CDR3 extends over 14 amino acids. CDR3 bases: TGTGCCAGTAGCGATTGGACAGCTGCCTACGAGCAGTACTTC. Encoded protein: CASSDWTAAYEQYF. The entire variable domain, with the rest obtained from reference TRBV19 and TRBJ2-7, is as follows: DGGITQSPKYLFRKEGQNVTLSCEQNLNHDAMYWYRQDPGQGLRLIYYSQIVNDFQKGDIAEGYSVSREKKESFPLTVTSAQKNPTAFYLCASSDWTAAYEQYFGPGTRLTVT.

This clone was counted a single time. The J gene is TRBJ2-7, the V gene TRBV29-1, with D possibly being TRBD1 (6 bases). This CDR3 region has 13 residues. Germline CDR1 and CDR2: SQVTM and ANQGSEA. The V end lost 1 base, the J end lost 0 bases, and 7 bases lay between the germline ends. The CDR3 region is CSVEVGASYEQYF. The CDR3 DNA sequence: TGCAGCGTTGAAGTGGGGGCCTCCTACGAGCAGTACTTC.

The chain has TRBV2 and TRBJ2-3; 11 bases align to TRBD1. This CDR3 is built from 16 residues. The V gene end was trimmed by 3 bases and the J gene end by 1 base; junction bases not matched to a gene: 3. The V gene's germline CDR1 is SNHLY and CDR2 FYNNEI. The CDR3 region is CASSDLDRGRTDTQYF. The CDR3, as DNA: TGTGCCAGCAGTGATTTGGACAGGGGGCGCACAGATACGCAGTATTTT.

V gene TRBV6-1 combines with J gene TRBJ2-3, with D unclear. The germline V gene has CDR1 MNHNS and CDR2 SASEGT. Between the trimmed V and J ends, which lost 3 bases and 4 bases, there was a span of 5 bases. This CDR3 is 12 amino acids long. This CDR3 reads CASSERADTQYF. In nucleotides, the CDR3 is TGTGCCAGCAGTGAGAGAGCAGATACGCAGTATTTT.

V and J are TRBV7-8 and TRBJ2-7, with 12 bases lining up with TRBD2. V shed 5 bases and J 0 bases; nucleotides not matched to a gene: 5. Per germline, CDR1 SGHVS and CDR2 FQNEAQ. The CDR3 covers 16 residues. This CDR3 is CASSPRLAGVSYEQYF. The CDR3 DNA follows: TGTGCCAGCAGCCCTAGACTAGCGGGAGTCTCCTACGAGCAGTACTTC.

This chain uses TRBV7-3 with TRBJ2-5; 15 nucleotides match TRBD2. Germline V gene data show CDR1 as SGHTA and CDR2 as FQGTGA. J was trimmed by 8 bases and V by 5 bases; bases with no gene match: 3. This CDR3 region has 14 residues. Written as DNA, the CDR3 is TGTGCCAGCAGCGAGGGACTAGCGGGAGGCACCCAGTACTTC. This gives the protein CASSEGLAGGTQYF.